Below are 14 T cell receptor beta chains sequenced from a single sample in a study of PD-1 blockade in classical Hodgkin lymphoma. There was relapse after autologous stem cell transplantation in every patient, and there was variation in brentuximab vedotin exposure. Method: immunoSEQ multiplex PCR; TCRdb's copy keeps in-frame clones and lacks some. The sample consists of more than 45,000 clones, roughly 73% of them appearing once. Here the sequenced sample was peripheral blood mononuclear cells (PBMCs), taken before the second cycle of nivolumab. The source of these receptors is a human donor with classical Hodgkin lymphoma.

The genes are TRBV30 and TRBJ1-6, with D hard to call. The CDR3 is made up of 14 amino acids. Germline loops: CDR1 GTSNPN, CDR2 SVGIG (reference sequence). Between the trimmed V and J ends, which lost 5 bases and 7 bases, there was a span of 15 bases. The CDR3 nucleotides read TGTGCCTGGGGACCCTGGGGTGTAAATTCACCCCTCCACTTT. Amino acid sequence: CAWGPWGVNSPLHF.

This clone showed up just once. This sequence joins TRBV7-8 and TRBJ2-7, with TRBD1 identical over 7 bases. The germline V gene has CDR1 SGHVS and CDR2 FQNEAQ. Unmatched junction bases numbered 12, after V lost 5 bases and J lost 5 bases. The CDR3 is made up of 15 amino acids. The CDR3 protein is CASSPQLRQGDEQYF. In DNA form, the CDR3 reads TGTGCCAGCAGCCCCCAACTTAGACAGGGCGACGAGCAGTACTTC. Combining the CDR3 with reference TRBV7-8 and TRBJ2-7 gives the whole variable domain GAGVSQSPRYKVAKRGQDVALRCDPISGHVSLFWYQQALGQGPEFLTYFQNEAQLDKSGLPSDRFFAERPEGSVSTLKIQRTQQEDSAVYLCASSPQLRQGDEQYFGPGTRLTVT.

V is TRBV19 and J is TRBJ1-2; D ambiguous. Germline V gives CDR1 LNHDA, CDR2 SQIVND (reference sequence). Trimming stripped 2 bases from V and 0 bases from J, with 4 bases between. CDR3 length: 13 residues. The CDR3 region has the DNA TGTGCCAGTAGTATATTAGCTAACTATGGCTACACCTTC. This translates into CASSILANYGYTF.

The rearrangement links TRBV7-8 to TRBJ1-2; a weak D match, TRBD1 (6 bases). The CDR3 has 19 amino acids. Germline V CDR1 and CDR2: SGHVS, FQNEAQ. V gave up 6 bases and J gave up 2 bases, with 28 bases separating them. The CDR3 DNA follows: TGTGCCAGCAGAGCTCAGGGCGGGGGCAACCCAGCCCTCAACTATGGCTACACCTTC. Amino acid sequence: CASRAQGGGNPALNYGYTF.

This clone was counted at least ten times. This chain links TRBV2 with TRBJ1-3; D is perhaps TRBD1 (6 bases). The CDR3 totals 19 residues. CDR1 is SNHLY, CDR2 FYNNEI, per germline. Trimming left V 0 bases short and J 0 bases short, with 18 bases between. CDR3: CASSEAGYRTAVSGNTIYF. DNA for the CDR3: TGTGCCAGCAGTGAAGCGGGATATAGGACAGCAGTCTCTGGAAACACCATATATTTT.

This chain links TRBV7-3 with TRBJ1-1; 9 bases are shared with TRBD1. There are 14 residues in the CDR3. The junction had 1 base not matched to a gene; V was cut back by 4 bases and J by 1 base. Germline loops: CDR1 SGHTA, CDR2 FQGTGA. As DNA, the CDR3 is TGTGCCAGCAGCTCGGGACAGGGGAACACTGAAGCTTTCTTT. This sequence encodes CASSSGQGNTEAFF.

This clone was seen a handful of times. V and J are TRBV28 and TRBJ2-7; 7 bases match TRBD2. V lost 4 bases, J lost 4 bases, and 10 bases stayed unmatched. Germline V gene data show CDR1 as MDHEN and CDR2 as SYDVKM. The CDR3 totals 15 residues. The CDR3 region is CASSSEASGLYEQYF. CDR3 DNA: TGTGCCAGCAGTTCCGAGGCTAGCGGACTATACGAGCAGTACTTC.

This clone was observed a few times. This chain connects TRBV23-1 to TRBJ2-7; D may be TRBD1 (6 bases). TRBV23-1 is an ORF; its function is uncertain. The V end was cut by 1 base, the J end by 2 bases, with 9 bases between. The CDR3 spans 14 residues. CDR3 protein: CASSQWDTPYEQYF. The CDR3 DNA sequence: TGCGCCAGCAGTCAATGGGACACCCCCTACGAGCAGTACTTC.

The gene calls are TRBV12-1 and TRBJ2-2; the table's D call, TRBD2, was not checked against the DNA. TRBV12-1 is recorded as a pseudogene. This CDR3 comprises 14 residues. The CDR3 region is CASSFLPLTGELFF. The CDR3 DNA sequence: TGTGCCAGCAGCTTTCTCCCCCTCACCGGGGAGCTGTTTTTT.

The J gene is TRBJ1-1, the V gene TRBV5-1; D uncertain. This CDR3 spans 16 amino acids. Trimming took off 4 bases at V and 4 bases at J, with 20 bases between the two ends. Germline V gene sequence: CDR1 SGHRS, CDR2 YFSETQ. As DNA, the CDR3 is TGCGCCAGCAGCCAAGGGCCAATGGCTGGGAGCACTGAAGCTTTCTTT. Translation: CASSQGPMAGSTEAFF.

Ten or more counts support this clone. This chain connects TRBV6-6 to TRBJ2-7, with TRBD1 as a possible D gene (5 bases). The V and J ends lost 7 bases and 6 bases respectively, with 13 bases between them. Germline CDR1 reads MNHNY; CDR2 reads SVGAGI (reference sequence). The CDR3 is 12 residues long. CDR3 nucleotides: TGTGCCAGCACCTGGGGCCAGCTCGAGCAGTACTTC. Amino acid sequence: CASTWGQLEQYF.

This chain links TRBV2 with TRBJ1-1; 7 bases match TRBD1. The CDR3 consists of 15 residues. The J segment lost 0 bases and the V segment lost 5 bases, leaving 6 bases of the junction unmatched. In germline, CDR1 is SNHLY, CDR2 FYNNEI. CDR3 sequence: CASSLQQGMNTEAFF. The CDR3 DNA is TGTGCCAGCAGTCTCCAACAGGGGATGAACACTGAAGCTTTCTTT.

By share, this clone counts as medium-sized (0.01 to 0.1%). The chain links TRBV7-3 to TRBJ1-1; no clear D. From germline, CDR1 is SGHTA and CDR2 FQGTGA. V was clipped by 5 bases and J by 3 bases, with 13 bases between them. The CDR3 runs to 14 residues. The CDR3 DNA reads TGTGCCAGCAGCCCCGGGTTTGGGGACACTGAAGCTTTCTTT. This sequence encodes CASSPGFGDTEAFF.

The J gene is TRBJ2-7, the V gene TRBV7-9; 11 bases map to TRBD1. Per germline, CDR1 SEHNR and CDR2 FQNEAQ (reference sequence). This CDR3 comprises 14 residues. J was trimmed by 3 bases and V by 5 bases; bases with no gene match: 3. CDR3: CASSPGTGGYEQYF. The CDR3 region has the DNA TGTGCCAGCAGCCCAGGGACAGGGGGCTACGAGCAGTACTTC.